Below are 22 T cell receptor beta chains sequenced from a single sample in a study of long-term antiretroviral therapy in people with HIV. Run at survey level, the immunoSEQ assay was version v3.0. Sequencing used immunoSEQ multiplex PCR; TCRdb keeps in-frame clones, though not all of them. The sample consists of about 28,000 clones, roughly 96% of them appearing once. This material consisted of unsorted PBMCs, taken 6 to 6.5 years after starting antiretroviral therapy. These receptors all come from a man between 25 and 39 years old with HIV.

The chain uses TRBV5-1 and TRBJ2-1; no firm D call. The CDR3 loop spans 16 amino acids. CDR1 is SGHRS and CDR2 is YFSETQ in the germline V gene. V gave up 0 bases and J gave up 8 bases, with 18 bases separating them. CDR3 loop: CASSLEHPGSRDEQFF. CDR3 DNA: TGCGCCAGCAGCTTGGAGCACCCGGGTAGTAGGGATGAGCAGTTCTTC.

J is TRBJ2-1 and V is TRBV5-4; no firm D call. The CDR3 is 11 residues long. Germline V gives CDR1 SGHNT, CDR2 YYREEE (reference sequence). V was pared by 1 base and J by 8 bases, with 4 bases between. The CDR3 is CASSLWDEQFF. CDR3 nucleotides: TGTGCCAGCAGCTTGTGGGATGAGCAGTTCTTC. Supplemented by reference TRBV5-4 and TRBJ2-1, the full variable domain reads ETGVTQSPTHLIKTRGQQVTLRCSSQSGHNTVSWYQQALGQGPQFIFQYYREEENGRGNFPPRFSGLQFPNYSSELNVNALELDDSALYLCASSLWDEQFFGPGTRLTVL.

This chain joins TRBV12-5 and TRBJ1-1, with 7 bases lining up with TRBD1. V was clipped by 2 bases and J by 0 bases; unmatched bases: 3. The CDR3 spans 15 residues. CDR1 is LGHNT and CDR2 is FRNRAP in the germline V gene. The CDR3 coding sequence is TGTGCTAGTGGTTTGAACAGGGGAATGAACACTGAAGCTTTCTTT. Translated: CASGLNRGMNTEAFF.

The chain is built from TRBV19 and TRBJ2-6, with D perhaps matching TRBD2 (7 bases). CDR1 is LNHDA and CDR2 is SQIVND in the germline V gene (reference sequence). The V and J ends lost 7 bases and 3 bases respectively, with 16 bases between them. The CDR3 length is 16 residues. CDR3 nucleotides: TGTGCCAGTACCCCCGGGGGGCGCGGTGGGGCCAACGTCCTGACTTTC. Translated: CASTPGGRGGANVLTF.

The chain employs TRBV15 and TRBJ1-2; D gene unclear. The V end was cut by 1 base, the J end by 6 bases, with 12 bases between. The CDR3 loop spans 14 amino acids. CDR1 is LNHNV, CDR2 YYDKDF, per germline (reference sequence). The CDR3 reads CATSRVNREDGYTF. As DNA, the CDR3 is TGTGCCACCAGCAGAGTTAACAGAGAGGATGGCTACACCTTC. The full variable domain, rest sourced from reference TRBV15 and TRBJ1-2, is DAMVIQNPRYQVTQFGKPVTLSCSQTLNHNVMYWYQQKSSQAPKLLFHYYDKDFNNEADTPDNFQSRRPNTSFCFLDIRSPGLGDTAMYLCATSRVNREDGYTFGSGTRLTVV.

J is TRBJ2-1 and V is TRBV5-4; the match to TRBD1 covers 7 bases. This CDR3 comprises 13 residues. The junction had 3 bases not matched to a gene; V was cut back by 6 bases and J by 3 bases. Germline V lookup: CDR1 SGHNT, CDR2 YYREEE (reference sequence). The CDR3 nucleotides read TGTGCCAGCATCGGGACAGACTACAATGAGCAGTTCTTC. This gives the protein CASIGTDYNEQFF. The whole variable domain, filled in from reference TRBV5-4 and TRBJ2-1, reads ETGVTQSPTHLIKTRGQQVTLRCSSQSGHNTVSWYQQALGQGPQFIFQYYREEENGRGNFPPRFSGLQFPNYSSELNVNALELDDSALYLCASIGTDYNEQFFGPGTRLTVL.

The gene calls are TRBV11-2 and TRBJ2-2, with D perhaps matching TRBD2 (5 bases). The CDR3 covers 15 residues. From germline, CDR1 is SGHAT and CDR2 FQNNGV. Trimming removed 2 bases from V and 1 base from J, with 8 bases in between. The CDR3 region has the DNA TGTGCCAGCAGCTTATACGGGGTGAACACCGGGGAGCTGTTTTTT. Protein sequence: CASSLYGVNTGELFF. Full variable domain (outside the CDR3, taken from reference TRBV11-2 and TRBJ2-2): EAGVAQSPRYKIIEKRQSVAFWCNPISGHATLYWYQQILGQGPKLLIQFQNNGVVDDSQLPKDRFSAERLKGVDSTLKIQPAKLEDSAVYLCASSLYGVNTGELFFGEGSRLTVL.

The chain recombines TRBV19 with TRBJ1-1, with D tentatively TRBD1 (6 bases). The CDR3 loop spans 14 amino acids. Germline V gene sequence: CDR1 LNHDA, CDR2 SQIVND (reference sequence). With 8 bases removed from V and 5 bases from J, the gap between germline ends came to 18 bases. CDR3 sequence reads: CASRYRGGRTEAFF. The CDR3 DNA sequence: TGTGCCAGTCGATACAGAGGGGGAAGGACTGAAGCTTTCTTT.

The V gene is TRBV9, the J gene TRBJ2-7; 7 positions agree with TRBD2. J gave up 1 base and V 0 bases, and 4 bases lay outside the gene matches. The CDR3 totals 15 residues. Germline CDR1 and CDR2: SGDLS and YYNGEE. The chain's CDR3 is CASSVDLAASYEQYF. DNA for the CDR3: TGTGCCAGCAGCGTAGATCTAGCGGCGTCCTACGAGCAGTACTTC.

This chain links TRBV7-9 with TRBJ2-7; 13 nucleotides align to TRBD2. The CDR3 contains 14 residues. The V segment lost 5 bases and the J segment 4 bases; nucleotides outside the gene matches: 2. Germline CDR1 is SEHNR and CDR2 is FQNEAQ (reference sequence). The CDR3 region has the DNA TGTGCCAGCAGCCGGGGACTAGCGGGATACGAGCAGTACTTC. Its protein product is CASSRGLAGYEQYF.

This clone was seen only once. The chain links TRBV10-3 to TRBJ1-5, with a tentative D call TRBD1 (6 bases). Germline CDR1 and CDR2: ENHRY and SYGVKD. With 0 bases removed from V and 10 bases from J, the gap between germline ends came to 10 bases. The CDR3 contains 13 residues. The CDR3 sequence: CAISESSGTPQHF. The CDR3 nucleotides read TGTGCCATCAGTGAGTCTTCCGGGACACCCCAGCATTTT.

This clone was seen more than once but under ten times. The V and J genes are TRBV5-4 and TRBJ1-1, with D possibly being TRBD1 (6 bases). The V and J ends lost 4 bases and 5 bases respectively, with 12 bases between them. This CDR3 is built from 13 residues. From germline, CDR1 is SGHNT and CDR2 YYREEE (reference sequence). The CDR3 reads CASSTQGMTEAFF. The CDR3 coding sequence is TGTGCCAGCAGCACACAGGGAATGACTGAAGCTTTCTTT.

The rearrangement links TRBV30 to TRBJ1-2; D ambiguous. Per germline, CDR1 GTSNPN and CDR2 SVGIG (reference sequence). CDR3 length: 13 amino acids. V was trimmed by 0 bases and J by 5 bases, leaving 10 bases between them. CDR3 sequence reads: CAWSVLRSYGYTF. Written as DNA, the CDR3 is TGTGCCTGGAGTGTACTCAGGTCATATGGCTACACCTTC.

The chain has TRBV19 and TRBJ2-3, with D possibly being TRBD1 (6 bases). V shed 6 bases and J shed 4 bases, with 11 bases lying between them. CDR1 and CDR2 (germline): LNHDA, SQIVND (reference sequence). There are 13 residues in the CDR3. CDR3 amino acids: CASSEQGPDTQYF. Written as DNA, the CDR3 is TGTGCCAGTAGCGAACAGGGTCCAGATACGCAGTATTTT.

The gene calls are TRBV27 and TRBJ1-2; D unresolved. The CDR3 contains 13 residues. Germline values: CDR1 MNHEY, CDR2 SMNVEV (reference sequence). V shed 5 bases and J shed 2 bases, with 9 bases lying between them. The CDR3 DNA reads TGTGCCAGCAGTACCGGACCCAACTATGGCTACACCTTC. As protein: CASSTGPNYGYTF.

CDR3 protein: CAWSLGSNQPQHF. The CDR3, as DNA: TGTGCCTGGAGTCTGGGGAGCAATCAGCCCCAGCATTTT. The chain combines TRBV30 with TRBJ1-5; D not certain. This CDR3 is built from 13 residues. Germline V gene lookup returns CDR1 GTSNPN and CDR2 SVGIG (reference sequence). Trimming cost V 2 bases and J 1 base, with 6 bases left between them.

The chain carries TRBV4-1 and TRBJ2-4; tentative D call: TRBD2 (6 bases). With 2 bases removed from V and 8 bases from J, the gap between germline ends came to 19 bases. The length of the CDR3 is 16 residues. Germline V gene lookup returns CDR1 MGHRA and CDR2 YSYEKL. The CDR3 spells CASSQLRDSAMDIQYF. CDR3 coding DNA: TGCGCCAGCAGCCAACTCCGGGACTCCGCTATGGACATTCAGTACTTC.

V gene TRBV6-1 combines with J gene TRBJ1-6; D is ambiguous. Trimming stripped 4 bases from V and 4 bases from J, with 20 bases between. In germline, CDR1 is MNHNS, CDR2 SASEGT. This CDR3 has 18 amino acids. The CDR3 sequence is CASSVSPRRSNYNSPLHF. CDR3 DNA sequence: TGTGCCAGCAGTGTTTCCCCCCGAAGATCCAATTATAATTCACCCCTCCACTTT.

The chain is built from TRBV6-1 and TRBJ2-1; TRBD2 matches at 9 bases. The CDR3 sequence is 15 residues long. CDR1 MNHNS and CDR2 SASEGT come from the germline V gene. Trimming at V came to 6 bases and at J to 6 bases, leaving 9 bases not matched to a gene. The CDR3 region is CASSGGRANGNEQFF. The CDR3 DNA reads as TGTGCCAGCAGCGGCGGGAGGGCCAACGGCAATGAGCAGTTCTTC.

This clone was observed once. The chain is built from TRBV10-3 and TRBJ2-5; D remains ambiguous. Per germline, CDR1 ENHRY and CDR2 SYGVKD. Deletions cut 3 bases from V and 3 bases from J, with 5 bases between. The CDR3 sequence is 12 residues long. The CDR3 DNA is TGTGCCATCAGTGAACGCGAAGAGACCCAGTACTTC. It specifies CAISEREETQYF.

V is TRBV7-2 and J is TRBJ1-3; a weak D match, TRBD1 (5 bases). Per the germline V gene, CDR1 is SGHTA and CDR2 is FQGNSA. Trimming left V 5 bases short and J 0 bases short, with 11 bases between. This CDR3 has 15 residues. CDR3 DNA: TGTGCCAGCAGCAGGGACCCCAGCTCTGGAAACACCATATATTTT. Translated, it gives CASSRDPSSGNTIYF.

This chain connects TRBV5-4 to TRBJ1-1, with TRBD1 identical over 8 bases. CDR3 length: 14 residues. Germline V lookup: CDR1 SGHNT, CDR2 YYREEE (reference sequence). The CDR3 DNA sequence: TGTGCGACAAGCCCCGGGACAGGTCTCACTGAAGCTTTCTTT. Translated, it gives CATSPGTGLTEAFF. Full variable domain (rest looked up from reference TRBV5-4 and TRBJ1-1): ETGVTQSPTHLIKTRGQQVTLRCSSQSGHNTVSWYQQALGQGPQFIFQYYREEENGRGNFPPRFSGLQFPNYSSELNVNALELDDSALYLCATSPGTGLTEAFFGQGTRLTVV.